This TCR beta chain was captured in a study of T cell changes during pregnancy in multiple sclerosis. Trimming at V came to 1 base and at J to 8 bases, leaving 16 bases not matched to a gene. Germline lookup yields CDR1 MGHDK and CDR2 SYGVNS. The CDR3 contains 17 residues. Method: immunoSEQ multiplex PCR; TCRdb's copy keeps in-frame clones and lacks some. The table lists about 42,000 clones, 88% of them singletons. The sequences come from CD4+ T cells from peripheral blood mononuclear cells, collected in the second trimester of pregnancy. This TCR came from a female donor with multiple sclerosis, enrolled in a pregnancy study. The gene calls are TRBV25-1 and TRBJ1-2; TRBD1 agrees at 7 bases. The CDR3 reads CASSESGEGGLSEGYTF. In DNA form, the CDR3 reads TGTGCCAGCAGTGAATCGGGGGAAGGGGGCTTGTCTGAGGGCTACACCTTC.